These 14 T cell receptor beta chains came from one sample sequenced in a study of OX40 agonist ivuxolimab in advanced cancers. TCRdb keeps only in-frame clones here, not all; method: immunoSEQ multiplex PCR. The repertoire includes 65,000 to 80,000 clones, about nine tenths of them detected once, and roughly 0.22% sits in the top ten. Material: CD4+ or CD8+ T cells sorted from blood, obtained in a trial of the OX40 agonist ivuxolimab. The source is an adult with an advanced solid tumor such as melanoma, head and neck, liver or kidney cancer.

V gene TRBV7-8 combines with J gene TRBJ2-7; D is possibly TRBD2 (6 bases). V lost 5 bases, J lost 7 bases, and 33 bases lay in between. The CDR3 is 19 amino acids. Per the germline V gene, CDR1 is SGHVS and CDR2 is FQNEAQ. Written as DNA, the CDR3 is TGTGCCAGCAGCCCCCATTCGCGGGGTGTGGGAACCGCCGGGGGAGAGCAGTACTTC. Its protein product is CASSPHSRGVGTAGGEQYF. Complete variable domain (other parts from reference TRBV7-8 and TRBJ2-7): GAGVSQSPRYKVAKRGQDVALRCDPISGHVSLFWYQQALGQGPEFLTYFQNEAQLDKSGLPSDRFFAERPEGSVSTLKIQRTQQEDSAVYLCASSPHSRGVGTAGGEQYFGPGTRLTVT.

The rearrangement uses TRBV7-2 and TRBJ1-2, with TRBD1 matching over 12 bases. V was clipped by 1 base and J by 7 bases; unmatched bases: 4. Germline loops: CDR1 SGHTA, CDR2 FQGNSA. The CDR3 runs 15 residues. Here the CDR3 reads CASSLVGQGAPGYTF. As DNA, the CDR3 is TGTGCCAGCAGCTTAGTGGGACAGGGGGCGCCTGGCTACACCTTC.

CDR3: CASSFGLAGVTDTQYF. DNA for the CDR3: TGTGCCAGCAGTTTTGGACTAGCGGGAGTTACAGATACGCAGTATTTT. V is TRBV6-5 and J is TRBJ2-3, with TRBD2 matching 13 bases. The V gene end was trimmed by 4 bases and the J gene end by 3 bases; junction bases not matched to a gene: 4. This CDR3 has 16 residues. Germline V gene lookup returns CDR1 MNHEY and CDR2 SVGAGI.

The V gene is TRBV7-2, the J gene TRBJ1-1; D remains unclear. The length of the CDR3 is 12 residues. CDR1 SGHTA and CDR2 FQGNSA come from the germline V gene. V was clipped by 1 base and J by 11 bases, with 11 bases between them. For the CDR3, the DNA is TGTGCCAGCAGCTTAGAAACCGGGAGGGCTTTCTTT. Its translation is CASSLETGRAFF.

The V gene is TRBV7-3, the J gene TRBJ2-7; 7 nucleotides align to TRBD1. Per germline, CDR1 SGHTA and CDR2 FQGTGA. The CDR3 is made up of 13 amino acids. The V and J ends lost 2 bases and 5 bases, in that order; junction bases with no gene match: 3. The CDR3 nucleotides read TGTGCCAGCAGCTTAGGACAGGCTAACGAGCAGTACTTC. This sequence encodes CASSLGQANEQYF.

The CDR3 DNA reads TGCGCCAGCAGCCGTTCCTGGAGCGGAGGTTACAATGAGCAGTTCTTC. Residues: CASSRSWSGGYNEQFF. This chain joins TRBV4-1 and TRBJ2-1; D is possibly TRBD2 (5 bases). The V end lost 4 bases, the J end lost 4 bases, and 17 bases lay between the germline ends. Germline V gene data show CDR1 as MGHRA and CDR2 as YSYEKL. This CDR3 is 16 amino acids long.

J is TRBJ1-5 and V is TRBV18; TRBD1 agrees at 8 bases. J was trimmed by 4 bases and V by 3 bases; bases with no gene match: 8. The CDR3 runs 16 residues. Germline V CDR1 and CDR2: KGHSH, LQKENI. This chain's CDR3 is CASSPGQGTMNQPQHF. CDR3 DNA: TGTGCCAGCTCACCTGGACAGGGTACGATGAATCAGCCCCAGCATTTT.

The chain employs TRBV19 and TRBJ1-1; no definite D call. The germline CDR1 and CDR2 sequences are LNHDA and SQIVND (reference sequence). The CDR3 runs 17 residues. Trimming removed 3 bases at V and 1 base at J, with 18 bases between. CDR3 nucleotides: TGTGCCAGTAGTATCAGAAAGGTCGCTTTTTGGAACACTGAAGCTTTCTTT. Translating gives CASSIRKVAFWNTEAFF.

The V gene is TRBV28, the J gene TRBJ1-2; D gene uncertain. V was shortened by 8 bases and J by 4 bases, with 11 bases between the two germline ends. Per the germline V gene, CDR1 is MDHEN and CDR2 is SYDVKM. The CDR3 covers 12 residues. CDR3 sequence (DNA): TGTGCCAGCGTGGATACGAGCTATGGCTACACCTTC. This sequence encodes CASVDTSYGYTF.

The CDR3 is CASSFASGSNEQYF. DNA for the CDR3: TGTGCCAGCAGTTTCGCTAGCGGGAGTAATGAGCAGTACTTC. The J gene is TRBJ2-7, the V gene TRBV6-5; 10 nucleotides line up with TRBD2. In germline, CDR1 is MNHEY, CDR2 SVGAGI. The V and J ends lost 4 bases and 7 bases, in that order; junction bases with no gene match: 7. The CDR3 is 14 amino acids.

The chain recombines TRBV29-1 with TRBJ2-5, with D perhaps matching TRBD2 (6 bases). Trimming removed 7 bases from V and 2 bases from J, with 8 bases in between. Germline CDR1 and CDR2: SQVTM and ANQGSEA. The CDR3 covers 11 residues. As DNA, the CDR3 is TGCAGCGGCGGGATTCAAGAGACCCAGTACTTC. Translation gives CSGGIQETQYF.

The V call is TRBV11-1, the J call TRBJ2-3, with 10 bases that match TRBD1. In germline, CDR1 is SGHAT, CDR2 FQDESV (reference sequence). Trimming at V came to 5 bases and at J to 4 bases, leaving 9 bases not matched to a gene. The CDR3 is 16 amino acids. CDR3: CASSVPDRGHSDTQYF. Here the CDR3 DNA reads TGTGCCAGCAGCGTACCAGACAGGGGGCACTCAGATACGCAGTATTTT.

The chain joins TRBV6-5 to TRBJ1-1; D is perhaps TRBD1 (6 bases). The CDR3 has 13 amino acids. From germline, CDR1 is MNHEY and CDR2 SVGAGI. V was pared by 2 bases and J by 3 bases, with 7 bases between. The CDR3 is CASSYTGYTEAFF. The CDR3 DNA follows: TGTGCCAGCAGTTACACAGGGTACACTGAAGCTTTCTTT.

This chain uses TRBV7-6 with TRBJ2-1; either TRBD1 or TRBD2 may supply D (5 bases each). The germline V gene has CDR1 SGHVS and CDR2 FNYEAQ. The V end lost 0 bases, the J end lost 0 bases, and 15 bases lay between the germline ends. The CDR3 loop spans 18 amino acids. The CDR3 nucleotides are TGTGCCAGCAGCTTAGCGAGGGGATCTACTATCTCCTACAATGAGCAGTTCTTC. This encodes CASSLARGSTISYNEQFF.